This T cell receptor beta chain was identified in a study of beta chain features in type 1 diabetes. Study background: No patient-donor differences in age, gender, total cells or subset yield.

cDNA synthesis used the whole RNA isolate, giving expressed TCRB sequences. Sequencing was performed with immunoSEQ multiplex PCR; in TCRdb, only in-frame clones are kept and a portion is missing. The sample carries 300,000 to 450,000 clones, 10% to 15% recorded once. Notes on the study in general: Insertions at VDJ junctions were less frequent in type 1 diabetes patients. These patients also deleted more nucleotides at the same junctions.

Trimming took 3 bases from V and 4 from J, leaving 13 bases between them. The CDR3 is 13 amino acids. Germline V gene lookup returns CDR1 SQVTM and CDR2 ANQGSEA. This clone has a handful of counts. Its antigen is unknown. Sequencing input: naive CD4+ T cells from blood. The TCR sequence derives from a man between 18 and 35 years old in good health. The gene calls are TRBV29-1 and TRBJ2-7, with D possibly being TRBD2 (5 bases). The DNA of the CDR3 is TGCAGCGTTGAGATCGGGATCCAATACGAGCAGTACTTC. Residues: CSVEIGIQYEQYF.